The 19 T cell receptor beta chains in this list originate from one sample, sequenced in a study of T cells in Graves' hyperthyroidism and ophthalmopathy. TCR beta CDR3 regions were amplified from RNA. The study used the HTBI primer set for a first-round RT-PCR of the TCR CDR3. TCRdb reprocessed the multiplex PCR reads via MiXCR and lists one record per CDR3 protein. The data contain a few hundred thousand distinct CDR3 sequences, approximately 14% of them singletons. The sample was blood. The receptor source for this set is a woman younger than 45 with Graves' hyperthyroidism.

This chain links TRBV7-2 with TRBJ1-2, with a tentative D call TRBD1 (6 bases). The germline CDR1 and CDR2 sequences are SGHTA and FQGNSA. V was shortened by 4 bases and J by 0 bases, with 15 bases between the two germline ends. CDR3 length equals 16 residues. The chain's CDR3 is CASSSYYQGSNYGYTF. The CDR3 nucleotides are TGTGCCAGCAGCTCCTATTATCAGGGGTCTAACTATGGCTACACCTTC.

This clonotype was observed many times. The chain carries TRBV5-8 and TRBJ2-1; 8 positions match TRBD2. The CDR3 is 15 residues long. Germline V gene data show CDR1 as SGHTS and CDR2 as YDEGEE. The trim removed 2 bases at V and 3 bases at J, leaving 4 bases unmatched. The CDR3 reads CASSLPSGFYNEQFF. The CDR3 region has the DNA TGTGCCAGCAGCTTACCTAGCGGGTTCTACAATGAGCAGTTCTTC.

This clonotype was counted at least ten times. The V call is TRBV3-1, the J call TRBJ2-5, with 8 nucleotides matching TRBD2. The length of the CDR3 is 17 residues. CDR1 and CDR2 (germline): LGHDT, YNNKEL (reference sequence). The J segment lost 3 bases and the V segment lost 3 bases, leaving 12 bases of the junction unmatched. The CDR3 spells CASSHPLGSSGKETQYF. The CDR3 nucleotides are TGTGCCAGCAGCCACCCGTTGGGGAGTAGCGGGAAAGAGACCCAGTACTTC.

In its sample, this clonotype was seen a few times. The genes are TRBV11-3 and TRBJ2-2; TRBD1 aligns across 8 bases. Looked up from germline, CDR1 is SGHNT and CDR2 is YENEEA. CDR3 size: 14 residues. The junction had 7 bases not matched to a gene; V was cut back by 5 bases and J by 8 bases. This chain's CDR3 is CASSATTGAGELFF. Here the CDR3 DNA reads TGTGCCAGCAGCGCCACGACAGGGGCTGGGGAGCTGTTTTTT.

Remarks on this clonotype: A much larger clone lies one base from this, so it may be a read error. The chain is built from TRBV3-1 and TRBJ2-7, with D possibly TRBD2 on 5 matching bases. The CDR3 contains 14 residues. Germline assignment: CDR1 LGHDT and CDR2 YNNKEL (reference sequence). CDR3 sequence: CASSKDLVGVKQYF. CDR3 coding DNA: TGTGCCAGCAGCAAAGACTTGGTGGGAGTAAAGCAGTACTTC.

V and J are TRBV20-1 and TRBJ2-1; 13 bases line up with TRBD2. Germline V CDR1 and CDR2: DFQATT, SNEGSKA (reference sequence). The CDR3 contains 16 residues. Trimming at V came to 4 bases and at J to 8 bases, leaving 11 bases not matched to a gene. The CDR3 reads CSATGLAGVSRDEQFF. CDR3 DNA sequence: TGCAGTGCTACCGGACTAGCGGGAGTTTCGAGGGATGAGCAGTTCTTC.

At least ten counts were recorded for this clonotype. The J gene is TRBJ2-3, the V gene TRBV30; possible D gene TRBD1, 7 bases. The CDR3 contains 15 residues. Germline loops: CDR1 GTSNPN, CDR2 SVGIG (reference sequence). V dropped 3 bases and J dropped 0 bases, with 13 bases sitting between them. For the CDR3, the DNA is TGTGCCTGGAGCCGGGGGACAGTTAGCACAGATACGCAGTATTTT. It translates to CAWSRGTVSTDTQYF. Full variable domain (missing parts from reference TRBV30 and TRBJ2-3): SQTIHQWPATLVQPVGSPLSLECTVEGTSNPNLYWYRQAAGRGLQLLFYSVGIGQISSEVPQNLSASRPQDRQFILSSKKLLLSDSGFYLCAWSRGTVSTDTQYFGPGTRLTVL.

This chain uses TRBV19 with TRBJ1-5, with D perhaps TRBD1 (6 bases). Germline V gives CDR1 LNHDA, CDR2 SQIVND (reference sequence). The V and J ends lost 6 bases and 3 bases respectively, with 18 bases between them. The CDR3 spans 16 residues. In DNA form, the CDR3 reads TGTGCCAGTAGCCATGACAGGCCTCAATTCAATCAGCCCCAGCATTTT. This sequence encodes CASSHDRPQFNQPQHF.

Note on this clonotype: A much larger clone sits a single nucleotide away, making a read error possible. The chain carries TRBV12-3 or TRBV12-4 and TRBJ2-1; TRBD2 agrees at 11 bases. Germline trimming cut 6 bases from V and 1 base from J; bases unmatched to any gene: 5. This CDR3 has 16 amino acids. This CDR3 is CASRPTSGRSYNEQFF. In DNA, the CDR3 is TGTGCCAGCAGACCAACTAGCGGGAGATCCTACAATGAGCAGTTCTTC.

This clonotype showed up many times. The rearrangement joins TRBV28 to TRBJ2-3, with D possibly TRBD2 on 5 matching bases. V dropped 10 bases and J dropped 0 bases, with 11 bases sitting between them. The germline V gene has CDR1 MDHEN and CDR2 SYDVKM. CDR3 length: 13 residues. CDR3 sequence reads: CATRTGSTDTQYF. CDR3 DNA: TGTGCCACCCGGACGGGGAGCACAGATACGCAGTATTTT.

This clonotype came up many times. This rearrangement joins TRBV10-3 to TRBJ2-1; D may be TRBD1 or TRBD2 (5 bases each). This CDR3 region has 16 residues. Between the trimmed V and J ends, which lost 2 bases and 0 bases, there was a span of 11 bases. In germline, CDR1 is ENHRY, CDR2 SYGVKD. The CDR3 sequence is CAISEPGTSSYNEQFF. In nucleotides, the CDR3 is TGTGCCATCAGTGAGCCCGGGACCAGCTCCTACAATGAGCAGTTCTTC.

This clonotype occurred many times. In DNA, the CDR3 is TGTGCCAGCAGCTTAGACGGCAATCTCGCGTACGAGCAGTACTTC. Amino acid sequence: CASSLDGNLAYEQYF. The gene calls are TRBV13 and TRBJ2-7; D gene ambiguous. CDR3 length: 15 amino acids. The germline gives CDR1 PRHDT, CDR2 FYEKMQ (reference sequence). Trimming removed 1 base at V and 4 bases at J, with 14 bases between. Full variable domain (outside the CDR3, taken from reference TRBV13 and TRBJ2-7): AAGVIQSPRHLIKEKRETATLKCYPIPRHDTVYWYQQGPGQDPQFLISFYEKMQSDKGSIPDRFSAQQFSDYHSELNMSSLELGDSALYFCASSLDGNLAYEQYFGPGTRLTVT.

The rearrangement uses TRBV28 and TRBJ2-6; 9 nucleotides line up with TRBD2. The V and J ends lost 6 bases and 1 base, in that order; junction bases with no gene match: 7. The CDR3 contains 17 residues. Germline CDR1 and CDR2: MDHEN and SYDVKM. In DNA, the CDR3 is TGTGCCAGCAGCCGTCTGCGGGAGGGTTCTGGGGCCAACGTCCTGACTTTC. It translates to CASSRLREGSGANVLTF.

In its sample, this clonotype was seen many times. The chain is built from TRBV2 and TRBJ1-6; D remains ambiguous. Germline-derived CDR1 and CDR2 are SNHLY and FYNNEI. CDR3 length equals 14 residues. V was trimmed by 4 bases and J by 3 bases, leaving 7 bases between them. The CDR3 here is CASSATVYNSPLHF. DNA of the CDR3: TGTGCCAGCAGTGCTACAGTCTATAATTCACCCCTCCACTTT.

The chain employs TRBV4-2 and TRBJ1-4, with a tentative D call TRBD1 (6 bases). Germline CDR1 LGHNA, CDR2 YNFKEQ. The CDR3 is 16 residues long. Trimming took off 2 bases at V and 4 bases at J, with 14 bases between the two ends. This CDR3 reads CASSQLAGANNEKLFF. The CDR3 DNA reads TGTGCCAGCAGCCAATTGGCAGGGGCAAATAATGAAAAACTGTTTTTT.

Concerning this clonotype: The junction differs from germline at one of its ends, possibly a read error. The CDR3 DNA reads TGTGTCAGCAGCCCGCTACTAGCGGGAAAATACAATGAGCAGTTCTTC. Translation: CVSSPLLAGKYNEQFF. This rearrangement joins TRBV7-9 to TRBJ2-1; 10 bases agree with TRBD2. Germline V gene sequence: CDR1 SEHNR, CDR2 FQNEAQ (reference sequence). This CDR3 has 16 amino acids.

CDR3 nucleotides: TGCAGCTTCATCCGGGACAGGGTGAACACTGAAGCTTTCTTT. Translation gives CSFIRDRVNTEAFF. V and J are TRBV29-1 and TRBJ1-1; 9 bases align to TRBD1. CDR1 SQVTM and CDR2 ANQGSEA come from the germline V gene. J lost 0 bases, V lost 8 bases, and 7 bases had no gene match. This CDR3 comprises 14 residues.

V usage is TRBV20-1 and J usage is TRBJ2-6, with D possibly called TRBD1 or TRBD2 (6 bases each). This CDR3 spans 15 amino acids. Germline CDR1 DFQATT, CDR2 SNEGSKA (reference sequence). Deletions cut 3 bases from V and 1 base from J, with 10 bases between. Here the CDR3 DNA reads TGCAGTGCTAGGAAGGGGGGTTCTGGGGCCAACGTCCTGACTTTC. It is translated as CSARKGGSGANVLTF.

This clonotype was seen many times. The chain recombines TRBV7-8 with TRBJ2-1; 7 bases are shared with TRBD1. Germline V gene data show CDR1 as SGHVS and CDR2 as FQNEAQ. The V and J ends lost 0 bases and 6 bases, in that order; junction bases with no gene match: 14. This CDR3 has 18 amino acids. The CDR3 DNA reads TGTGCCAGCAGCTTAGCGTGGACCTCCGGGACAGACACCAATGAGCAGTTCTTC. This encodes CASSLAWTSGTDTNEQFF.